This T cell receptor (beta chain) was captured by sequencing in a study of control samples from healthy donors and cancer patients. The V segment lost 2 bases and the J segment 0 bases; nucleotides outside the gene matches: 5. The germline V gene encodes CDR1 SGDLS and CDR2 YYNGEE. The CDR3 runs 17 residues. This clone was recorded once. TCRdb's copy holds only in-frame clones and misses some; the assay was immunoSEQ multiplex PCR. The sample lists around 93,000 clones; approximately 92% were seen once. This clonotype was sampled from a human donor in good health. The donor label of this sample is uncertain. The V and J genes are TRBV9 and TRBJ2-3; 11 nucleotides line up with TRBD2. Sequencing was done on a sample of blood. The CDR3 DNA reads TGTGCCAGCAGCGTGGGGCCTAGCGGGGGGAGCACAGATACGCAGTATTTT. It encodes CASSVGPSGGSTDTQYF.